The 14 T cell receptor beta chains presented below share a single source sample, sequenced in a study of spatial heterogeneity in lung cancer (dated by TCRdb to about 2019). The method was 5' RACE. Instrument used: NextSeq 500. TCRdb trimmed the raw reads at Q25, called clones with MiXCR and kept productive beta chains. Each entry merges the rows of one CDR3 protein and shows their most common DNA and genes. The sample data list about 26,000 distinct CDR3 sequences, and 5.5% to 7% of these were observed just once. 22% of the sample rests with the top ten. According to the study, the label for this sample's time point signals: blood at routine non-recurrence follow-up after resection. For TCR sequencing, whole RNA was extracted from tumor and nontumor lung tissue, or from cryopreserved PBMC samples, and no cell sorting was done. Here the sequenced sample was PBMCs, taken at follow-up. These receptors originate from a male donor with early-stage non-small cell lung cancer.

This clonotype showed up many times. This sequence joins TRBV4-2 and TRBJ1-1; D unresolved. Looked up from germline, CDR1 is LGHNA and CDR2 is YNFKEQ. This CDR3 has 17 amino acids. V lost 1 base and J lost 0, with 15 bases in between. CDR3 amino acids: CASSQGIVVDLNTEAFF. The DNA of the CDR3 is TGTGCCAGCAGCCAAGGAATTGTGGTAGACCTGAACACTGAAGCTTTCTTT.

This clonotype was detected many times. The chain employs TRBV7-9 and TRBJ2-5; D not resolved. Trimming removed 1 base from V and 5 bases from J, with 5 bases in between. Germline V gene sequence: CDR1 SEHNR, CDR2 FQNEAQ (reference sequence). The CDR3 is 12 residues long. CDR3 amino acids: CASSLEQETQYF. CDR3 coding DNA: TGTGCCAGCAGCTTAGAGCAGGAGACCCAGTACTTC.

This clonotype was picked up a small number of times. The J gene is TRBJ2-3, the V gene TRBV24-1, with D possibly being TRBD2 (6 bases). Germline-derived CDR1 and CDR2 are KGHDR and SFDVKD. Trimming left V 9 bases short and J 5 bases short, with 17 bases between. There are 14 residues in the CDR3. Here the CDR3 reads CATSRPGVVDTQYF. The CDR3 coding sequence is TGTGCCACCTCTCGACCGGGAGTTGTAGATACGCAGTATTTT.

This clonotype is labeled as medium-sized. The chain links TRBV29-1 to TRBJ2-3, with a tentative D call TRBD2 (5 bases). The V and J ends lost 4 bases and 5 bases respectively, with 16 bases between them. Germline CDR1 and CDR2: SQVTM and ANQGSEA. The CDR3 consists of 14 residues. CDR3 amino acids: CSVAREGYGDTQYF. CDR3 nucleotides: TGCAGCGTTGCCCGTGAGGGCTATGGAGATACGCAGTATTTT.

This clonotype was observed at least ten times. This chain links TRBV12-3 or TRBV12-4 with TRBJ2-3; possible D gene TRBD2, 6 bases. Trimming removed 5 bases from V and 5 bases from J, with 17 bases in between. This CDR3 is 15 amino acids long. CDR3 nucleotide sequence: TGTGCCAGCAGTCCCGGTTCGGGGGTGATAGATACGCAGTATTTT. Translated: CASSPGSGVIDTQYF.

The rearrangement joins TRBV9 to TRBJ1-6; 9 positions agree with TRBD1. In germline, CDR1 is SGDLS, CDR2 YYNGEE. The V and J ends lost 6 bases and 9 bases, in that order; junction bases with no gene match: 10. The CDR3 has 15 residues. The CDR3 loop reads CASTNTGGLVSPLHF. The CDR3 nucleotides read TGTGCCAGCACCAATACAGGGGGCTTAGTTTCACCCCTCCACTTT.

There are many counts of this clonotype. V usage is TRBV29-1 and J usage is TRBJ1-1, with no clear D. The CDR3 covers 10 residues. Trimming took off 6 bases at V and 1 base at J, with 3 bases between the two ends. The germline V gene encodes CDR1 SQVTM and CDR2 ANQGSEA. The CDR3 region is CSVGNTEAFF. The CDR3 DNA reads TGCAGCGTCGGGAACACTGAAGCTTTCTTT.

CDR3 coding DNA: TGTGCCAGCAGTGAAACTAGCGGGGGGGCAATCTCGTTAGAGACCCAGTACTTC. Protein product: CASSETSGGAISLETQYF. This chain connects TRBV2 to TRBJ2-5; TRBD2 agrees at 13 bases. The J segment lost 4 bases and the V segment lost 2 bases, leaving 10 bases of the junction unmatched. The CDR3 runs to 18 residues. Germline V gives CDR1 SNHLY, CDR2 FYNNEI.

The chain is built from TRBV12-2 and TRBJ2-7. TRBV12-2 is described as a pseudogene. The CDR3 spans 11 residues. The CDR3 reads CASRGTYEQYV. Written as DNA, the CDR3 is TGTGCAAGTCGTGGTACTTACGAGCAGTACGTC.

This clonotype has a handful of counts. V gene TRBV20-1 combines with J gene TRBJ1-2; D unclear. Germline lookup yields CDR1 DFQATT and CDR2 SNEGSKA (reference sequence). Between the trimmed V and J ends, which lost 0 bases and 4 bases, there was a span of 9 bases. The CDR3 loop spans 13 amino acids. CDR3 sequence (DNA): TGCAGTGCTAGAGAGGACGGAATCTATGGCTACACCTTC. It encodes CSAREDGIYGYTF.

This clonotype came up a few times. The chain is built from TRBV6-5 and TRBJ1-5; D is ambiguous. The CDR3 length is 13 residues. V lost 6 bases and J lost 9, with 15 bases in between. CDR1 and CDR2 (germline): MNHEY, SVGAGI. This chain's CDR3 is CASRRDSVGPQHF. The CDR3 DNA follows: TGTGCCAGCAGACGAGACTCCGTGGGGCCCCAGCATTTT.

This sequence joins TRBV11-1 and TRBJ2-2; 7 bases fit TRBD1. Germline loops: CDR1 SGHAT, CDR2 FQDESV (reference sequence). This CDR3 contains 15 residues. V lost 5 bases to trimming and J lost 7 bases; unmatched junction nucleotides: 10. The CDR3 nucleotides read TGTGCCAGCAGCCAAGGGGACAGATGGGACGGGGAGCTGTTTTTT. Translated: CASSQGDRWDGELFF.

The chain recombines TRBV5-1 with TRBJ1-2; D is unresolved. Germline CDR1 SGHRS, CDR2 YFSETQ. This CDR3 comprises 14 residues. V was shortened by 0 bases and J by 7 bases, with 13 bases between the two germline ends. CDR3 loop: CASSLGTSPTGYTF. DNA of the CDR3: TGCGCCAGCAGCTTGGGGACCAGTCCAACTGGCTACACCTTC.

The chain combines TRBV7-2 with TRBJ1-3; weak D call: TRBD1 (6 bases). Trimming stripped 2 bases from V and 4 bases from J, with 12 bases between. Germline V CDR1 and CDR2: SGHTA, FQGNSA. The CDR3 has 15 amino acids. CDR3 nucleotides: TGTGCCAGCAGCTTATGGGGGGCGCGGGGAAACACCATATATTTT. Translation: CASSLWGARGNTIYF.